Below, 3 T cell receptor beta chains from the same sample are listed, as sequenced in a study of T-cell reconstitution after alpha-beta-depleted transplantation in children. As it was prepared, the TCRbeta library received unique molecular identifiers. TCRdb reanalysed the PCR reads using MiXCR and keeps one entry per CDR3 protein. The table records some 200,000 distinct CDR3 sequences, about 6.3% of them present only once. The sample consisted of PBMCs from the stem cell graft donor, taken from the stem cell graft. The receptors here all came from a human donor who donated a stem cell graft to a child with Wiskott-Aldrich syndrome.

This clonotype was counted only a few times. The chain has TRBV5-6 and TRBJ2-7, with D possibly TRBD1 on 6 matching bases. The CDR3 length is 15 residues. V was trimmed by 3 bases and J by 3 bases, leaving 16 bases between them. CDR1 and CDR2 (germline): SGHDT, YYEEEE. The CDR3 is CASSSPPDSFYEQYF. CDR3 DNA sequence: TGTGCCAGCAGCTCTCCACCGGACAGCTTCTACGAGCAGTACTTC. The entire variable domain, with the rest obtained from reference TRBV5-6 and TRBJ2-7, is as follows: DAGVTQSPTHLIKTRGQQVTLRCSPKSGHDTVSWYQQALGQGPQFIFQYYEEEERQRGNFPDRFSGHQFPNYSSELNVNALLLGDSALYLCASSSPPDSFYEQYFGPGTRLTVT.

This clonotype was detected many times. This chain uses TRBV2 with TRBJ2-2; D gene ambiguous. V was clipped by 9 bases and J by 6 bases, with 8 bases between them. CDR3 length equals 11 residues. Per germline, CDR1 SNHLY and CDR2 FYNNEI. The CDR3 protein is CASTASGELFF. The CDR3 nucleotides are TGTGCCAGTACAGCTTCCGGGGAGCTGTTTTTT.

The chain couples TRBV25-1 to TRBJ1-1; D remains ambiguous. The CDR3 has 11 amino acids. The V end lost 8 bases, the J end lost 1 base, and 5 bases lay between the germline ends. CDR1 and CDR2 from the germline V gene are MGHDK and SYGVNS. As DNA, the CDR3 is TGTGCCAGCGGGAGGAACACTGAAGCTTTCTTT. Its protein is CASGRNTEAFF.